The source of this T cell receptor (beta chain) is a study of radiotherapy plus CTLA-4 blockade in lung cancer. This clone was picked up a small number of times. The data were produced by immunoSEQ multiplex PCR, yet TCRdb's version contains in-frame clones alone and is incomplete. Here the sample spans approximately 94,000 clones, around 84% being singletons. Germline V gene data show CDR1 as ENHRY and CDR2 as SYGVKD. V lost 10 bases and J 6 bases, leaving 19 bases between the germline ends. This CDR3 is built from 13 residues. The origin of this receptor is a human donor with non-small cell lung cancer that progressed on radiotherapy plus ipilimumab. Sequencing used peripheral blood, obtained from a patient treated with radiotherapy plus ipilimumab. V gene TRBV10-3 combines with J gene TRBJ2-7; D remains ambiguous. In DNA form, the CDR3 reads TGTGCCACAAGGGAACCTCATACGATCGAGCAGTACGTC. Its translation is CATREPHTIEQYV.